The table lists the clone carrying this TCR beta chain with a count of one. Study processing details: Amplification with reference gene primers provided the estimates of nucleated cell counts. Profiling relied on immunoSEQ multiplex PCR, and the TCRdb table lists in-frame clones only, not all of them. The V and J calls and clone size were taken over from that table, and D and trimming were inferred from the DNA. The data contain about 100,000 clones, about four fifths of them singletons. Germline trimming cut 3 bases from V and 7 bases from J; bases unmatched to any gene: 11. The V gene's germline CDR1 is MDHEN and CDR2 SYDVKM. The CDR3 covers 16 residues. The data were taken from a study of blood T cell repertoires in COVID-19. Study information: Italy, Spain and the United States were the sources of the convalescent and acute COVID-19 samples. The cDNA or gDNA used as material had been derived from T cells, B-cell-depleted T cells, or PBMCs.

Sequences were obtained from peripheral blood. This TCR came from a woman aged 55-69 years with acute or convalescent COVID-19. The rearrangement links TRBV28 to TRBJ1-5, with 8 bases fitting TRBD1. The CDR3 spells CASSFSNQGARQPQHF. In DNA, the CDR3 is TGTGCCAGCAGTTTCTCGAATCAGGGGGCGCGGCAGCCCCAGCATTTT.